This T cell receptor beta chain was captured in a study of blood T cell repertoires in COVID-19. Study-level background: PBMCs, B-cell-depleted T cells, or T cells provided the cDNA or gDNA that made up the material.

Germline loops: CDR1 SGHAT, CDR2 FQNNGV. With 4 bases removed from V and 14 bases from J, the gap between germline ends came to 24 bases. This CDR3 spans 16 amino acids. This clone was counted between two and nine times. The repertoire was sequenced with immunoSEQ multiplex PCR; TCRdb's copy has only in-frame clones and lacks some. The data contain 90,000 to 100,000 clones, approximately 84% of them seen just once; the ten biggest clones take up about 10%. The J gene is TRBJ1-6, the V gene TRBV11-2; no clear D. The source of this sequence is a man in his 70s with acute or convalescent COVID-19. Specimen: peripheral blood. CDR3 sequence reads: CASSSQHGITGKSLHF. DNA of the CDR3: TGTGCCAGCAGCTCGCAACATGGGATAACCGGGAAATCCCTCCACTTT.